The present TCR beta chain was sequenced within a study of lung T cells in sarcoidosis with Löfgren's syndrome listed by TCRdb under 2017. Regarding the study in general: Sarcoidosis was characterized as a granulomatous disease that is mostly pulmonary, in which CD4+ T cells accumulate in bronchoalveolar lavage fluid. The repertoire analyses centered on Lofgren's syndrome patients.

Sequenced using an Illumina MiSeq. The raw public reads went through TCRdb reprocessing: fastp at Q25, MiXCR clone calling, in-frame beta chains kept. Rows are combined by CDR3 protein, so each entry shows the most common genes and DNA. Recorded for this sample are some 65,000 distinct CDR3 sequences; over 20% of them occurred a single time. In total, the top ten clones hold about 2% of the sample. The CDR1 and CDR2 encoded by the germline V gene are SGHDT and YYEEEE. The junction shows trimming of 4 bases on V and 0 bases on J, plus 16 bases between the germline ends. From the cysteine up to the phenylalanine, the CDR3 has a length of 16 residues. Only the CDR3 region is kept as DNA, spanning 48 bases read in frame from base 1. Results the study describes overall, beyond this receptor: Compared with control subjects, Lofgren's syndrome patients were reported to have TRAV12-1 and TRBV2 as the most expanded V gene segments. Recognition of a sarcoidosis-associated antigen was only suggested; the antigen itself remained putative and unidentified. TRAV12-1 and TRBV2 CDR3 motifs were reported to be shared among multiple Löfgren's syndrome patients, suggesting public CD4+ TCR repertoires. In alphabeta pairing analysis, TRAV12-1 was found to pair preferentially with TRBV2, and CDR3 homology was shown by the resulting paired TCRs.

Comments on this clonotype: Its recognized antigen is unknown. Base-call qualities are not available, and no considerably larger clone is one nucleotide away.

The sequence is built from TRBV5-6 and TRBJ1-1; the D gene remains uncertain. The sequenced material came from CD4+ T cells from PBMCs. The clonotype comes from a human donor with sarcoidosis (Löfgren's syndrome or another form), or a control subject (not recorded which). The sequence in DNA is TGTGCCAGCAGCCTACTCCCTGGCCGAATGAACACTGAAGCTTTCTTT. This is translated as CASSLLPGRMNTEAFF.